A single sample is the source of the 26 T cell receptor beta chains below, sequenced in a study of memory CD4+ T cells and cytomegalovirus serostatus. Libraries were prepared by immunoSEQ multiplex PCR; TCRdb keeps only in-frame clonotypes and omits some of them. Counted here are some 35,000 clones, roughly 85% occurring once; the ten biggest clones make up roughly 5%. The sort gate was single viable CD3+CD4+CD8-CD45RO+ cells for memory CD4+ T cells. The source material was memory CD4+ T cells from blood. The source of these receptors is an adult in good health and CMV-seropositive.

The gene calls are TRBV19 and TRBJ2-2; tentatively, D is TRBD1 (7 bases). The V gene lost 8 bases and the J gene lost 0 bases, with 13 bases spanning the gap. The CDR3 sequence is 15 residues long. CDR1 is LNHDA, CDR2 SQIVND, per germline (reference sequence). CDR3 nucleotides: TGTGCCAGTTCTGGGGGGACAGCGAACACCGGGGAGCTGTTTTTT. Translated: CASSGGTANTGELFF.

The J gene is TRBJ1-2, the V gene TRBV19; TRBD1 is a possible D gene (6 bases). V was cut by 6 bases and J by 6 bases, with 14 bases left in between. Germline CDR1 reads LNHDA; CDR2 reads SQIVND (reference sequence). CDR3 length: 13 amino acids. For the CDR3, the DNA is TGTGCCAGTAGATCCCCTTACAGGGATGGCTACACCTTC. It translates to CASRSPYRDGYTF.

This chain joins TRBV7-2 and TRBJ1-1; tentatively, D is TRBD1 (5 bases). Trimming left V 5 bases short and J 1 base short, with 14 bases between. Looked up from germline, CDR1 is SGHTA and CDR2 is FQGNSA. The CDR3 extends over 15 amino acids. Written as DNA, the CDR3 is TGTGCCAGCAGCCCGCAGGGATTAGAGAACACTGAAGCTTTCTTT. Residues: CASSPQGLENTEAFF.

Regarding this clone: At one end the junction does not follow the germline gene, possibly because of a read error. The J gene is TRBJ1-4, the V gene TRBV2; no firm D call. The CDR3 runs 11 residues. CDR1 is SNHLY and CDR2 is FYNNEI in the germline V gene. CDR3 region: CASSDPEKLLF. For the CDR3, the DNA is TGTGCCAGCAGTGACCCTGAAAAACTGCTTTTT. The full variable domain, completed using reference TRBV2 and TRBJ1-4, is EPEVTQTPSHQVTQMGQEVILRCVPISNHLYFYWYRQILGQKVEFLVSFYNNEISEKSEIFDDQFSVERPDGSNFTLKIRSTKLEDSAMYFCASSDPEKLLFGSGTQLSVL.

V usage is TRBV29-1 and J usage is TRBJ2-3, with 7 bases identical to TRBD1. This CDR3 has 13 amino acids. V gave up 8 bases and J gave up 5 bases; unmatched junction bases: 10. CDR1 SQVTM and CDR2 ANQGSEA come from the germline V gene. CDR3 nucleotides: TGCAGCAGCGACAGGGCCGGAGGAGATACGCAGTATTTT. Its translation is CSSDRAGGDTQYF.

V is TRBV7-2 and J is TRBJ2-1; the match to TRBD2 covers 14 bases. CDR1 SGHTA and CDR2 FQGNSA come from the germline V gene. The CDR3 runs to 16 residues. With V trimmed by 4 bases and J by 9 bases, 8 bases remained unmatched. The CDR3 loop reads CASSWVGGTSGGEQFF. The CDR3 coding sequence is TGTGCCAGCAGCTGGGTGGGGGGGACTAGCGGGGGTGAGCAGTTCTTC.

The CDR3 here is CASSQDVARDEKLFF. The CDR3 bases are TGTGCCAGCAGCCAAGATGTAGCAAGGGATGAAAAACTGTTTTTT. The genes are TRBV4-2 and TRBJ1-4; no reliable D call. The CDR3 totals 15 residues. The V gene's germline CDR1 is LGHNA and CDR2 YNFKEQ. The germline V and J ends were trimmed by 0 bases and 6 bases, with 11 bases remaining between them.

This clone was picked up a small number of times. This rearrangement joins TRBV2 to TRBJ1-1; maybe TRBD1 (5 bases). Germline V gene sequence: CDR1 SNHLY, CDR2 FYNNEI. Trimming left V 7 bases short and J 1 base short, with 13 bases between. This CDR3 comprises 14 residues. The chain's CDR3 is CASKVGGGNTEAFF. The CDR3 coding sequence is TGTGCCAGCAAGGTTGGGGGGGGGAACACTGAAGCTTTCTTT.

The chain uses TRBV4-3 and TRBJ2-1; D is unclear. The CDR3 sequence is 17 residues long. V lost 1 base to trimming and J lost 5 bases, with 18 bases between them. Germline V gene sequence: CDR1 LGHNA, CDR2 YSLEER. CDR3 in amino acids: CASSQGVTLRTDNEQFF. In nucleotides, the CDR3 is TGCGCCAGCAGCCAAGGGGTTACTCTTCGTACAGACAATGAGCAGTTCTTC.

J is TRBJ2-5 and V is TRBV5-4, with D possibly matching TRBD1 (7 bases). The CDR3 is 14 residues long. V was trimmed by 5 bases and J by 2 bases, leaving 13 bases between them. The germline V gene has CDR1 SGHNT and CDR2 YYREEE (reference sequence). The CDR3 DNA is TGTGCCAGCAGGACCGGGGGACAGCAAGAGACCCAGTACTTC. Its protein product is CASRTGGQQETQYF.

The chain has TRBV5-8 and TRBJ2-1; 13 bases match TRBD2. CDR1 is SGHTS, CDR2 YDEGEE, per germline. There are 16 residues in the CDR3. The junction had 11 bases not matched to a gene; V was cut back by 4 bases and J by 10 bases. The CDR3 region is CASSPRGLAGLGEQFF. The CDR3, as DNA: TGTGCCAGCAGCCCGAGGGGACTAGCGGGGCTGGGCGAGCAGTTCTTC. Supplemented by reference TRBV5-8 and TRBJ2-1, the full variable domain reads EAGVTQSPTHLIKTRGQQATLRCSPISGHTSVYWYQQALGLGLQFLLWYDEGEERNRGNFPPRFSGRQFPNYSSELNVNALELEDSALYLCASSPRGLAGLGEQFFGPGTRLTVL.

The V gene is TRBV2, the J gene TRBJ1-5, with D hard to call. The CDR3 loop spans 14 amino acids. V was clipped by 2 bases and J by 5 bases, with 10 bases between them. Germline CDR1 reads SNHLY; CDR2 reads FYNNEI. The CDR3 sequence is CASSEYAGDQPQHF. CDR3 bases: TGTGCCAGCAGTGAATATGCGGGAGATCAGCCCCAGCATTTT. The full variable domain, completed using reference TRBV2 and TRBJ1-5, is EPEVTQTPSHQVTQMGQEVILRCVPISNHLYFYWYRQILGQKVEFLVSFYNNEISEKSEIFDDQFSVERPDGSNFTLKIRSTKLEDSAMYFCASSEYAGDQPQHFGDGTRLSIL.

V gene TRBV6-6 combines with J gene TRBJ1-2, with D perhaps matching TRBD1 (5 bases). The CDR3 spans 14 residues. The germline V and J ends were trimmed by 5 bases and 4 bases, with 14 bases remaining between them. The germline V gene has CDR1 MNHNY and CDR2 SVGAGI (reference sequence). The CDR3: CASSPSGLVYGYTF. The CDR3 DNA reads TGTGCCAGCAGTCCCTCAGGGTTGGTCTATGGCTACACCTTC.

The chain recombines TRBV4-1 with TRBJ2-6, with 8 positions matching TRBD1. Trimming took 2 bases from V and 4 from J; bases not matched to a gene: 7. The CDR3 runs 17 residues. The germline gives CDR1 MGHRA, CDR2 YSYEKL. This chain's CDR3 is CASSQRTGLRGANVLTF. The CDR3, as DNA: TGCGCCAGCAGCCAACGGACAGGGCTAAGGGGGGCCAACGTCCTGACTTTC.

J is TRBJ1-1 and V is TRBV6-6; perhaps TRBD1 as D (5 bases). With 5 bases removed from V and 3 bases from J, the gap between germline ends came to 10 bases. This CDR3 region has 13 residues. CDR1 is MNHNY and CDR2 is SVGAGI in the germline V gene (reference sequence). The chain's CDR3 is CASSRTGDTEAFF. The CDR3 DNA sequence: TGTGCCAGCAGTCGAACGGGGGACACTGAAGCTTTCTTT.

The V call is TRBV18, the J call TRBJ2-7, with D perhaps TRBD1 (6 bases). Germline V gene sequence: CDR1 KGHSH, CDR2 LQKENI. V was cut by 3 bases and J by 4 bases, with 13 bases left in between. CDR3 length: 14 residues. In nucleotides, the CDR3 is TGTGCCAGCTCACCGGTACAGGGTCCATACGAGCAGTACTTC. This translates into CASSPVQGPYEQYF.

The V gene is TRBV28, the J gene TRBJ2-7; TRBD1 aligns across 7 bases. Trimming at V came to 6 bases and at J to 2 bases, leaving 4 bases not matched to a gene. The CDR3 has 13 residues. Per the germline V gene, CDR1 is MDHEN and CDR2 is SYDVKM. In nucleotides, the CDR3 is TGTGCCAGCAGCCCGGGACAGACCTACGAGCAGTACTTC. This encodes CASSPGQTYEQYF.

The V and J genes are TRBV4-3 and TRBJ2-1, with D uncertain. V lost 1 base to trimming and J lost 2 bases, with 9 bases between them. This CDR3 spans 15 amino acids. CDR1 LGHNA and CDR2 YSLEER come from the germline V gene. The CDR3 sequence: CASSQGPGPYNEQFF. CDR3 sequence (DNA): TGCGCCAGCAGCCAAGGGCCGGGCCCCTACAATGAGCAGTTCTTC.

The chain couples TRBV28 to TRBJ2-5; 7 positions agree with TRBD1. The J call may not be correct, given that the DNA end is closer to TRBJ2-7. This CDR3 has 13 residues. Germline CDR1 is MDHEN and CDR2 is SYDVKM. CDR3 sequence: CASSWTGPYEQYF. The CDR3 DNA reads as TGTGCCAGCAGTTGGACAGGACCCTACGAGCAGTACTTC.

This clone was seen a few times. This same CDR3 is encoded by further DNA sequences in the sample. The rearrangement joins TRBV19 to TRBJ1-2; 8 nucleotides match TRBD1. This CDR3 has 15 residues. CDR1 is LNHDA and CDR2 is SQIVND in the germline V gene (reference sequence). V lost 6 bases, J lost 2 bases, and 8 bases stayed unmatched. The CDR3 is CASRPRDRTNYGYTF. The DNA for the CDR3 is TGTGCCAGTAGACCTCGGGACAGGACCAACTATGGCTACACCTTC.

This clone was seen only once. The chain employs TRBV29-1 and TRBJ1-1; D might be TRBD1 (5 bases). The V and J ends lost 2 bases and 3 bases respectively, with 25 bases between them. The CDR3 extends over 18 amino acids. The germline CDR1 and CDR2 sequences are SQVTM and ANQGSEA. CDR3 sequence (DNA): TGCAGCGTTGAAAGGCCCGGGGCAGGGTCGGGGTCGGACACTGAAGCTTTCTTT. Translated, it gives CSVERPGAGSGSDTEAFF.

This chain connects TRBV11-3 to TRBJ2-1; D may be TRBD1 (5 bases). Germline assignment: CDR1 SGHNT and CDR2 YENEEA. The length of the CDR3 is 13 residues. V was clipped by 5 bases and J by 9 bases, with 14 bases between them. DNA of the CDR3: TGTGCCAGCAGCGCCGATGGGGCTGGTGAGCAGTTCTTC. Amino acid sequence: CASSADGAGEQFF.

The V and J genes are TRBV5-4 and TRBJ2-3; 10 nucleotides agree with TRBD2. The V gene end was trimmed by 3 bases and the J gene end by 5 bases; junction bases not matched to a gene: 6. This CDR3 has 15 amino acids. In germline, CDR1 is SGHNT, CDR2 YYREEE (reference sequence). The DNA of the CDR3 is TGTGCCAGCAGCTCAAAGCGGGAGGGCCAAGATACGCAGTATTTT. Its translation: CASSSKREGQDTQYF.

The V and J genes are TRBV10-3 and TRBJ1-2; D ambiguous. V was shortened by 8 bases and J by 7 bases, with 14 bases between the two germline ends. Germline CDR1 and CDR2: ENHRY and SYGVKD. The CDR3 loop spans 12 amino acids. For the CDR3, the DNA is TGTGCCATCGGATCGGGAGAATTTGGCTACACCTTC. This translates into CAIGSGEFGYTF.

The V and J genes are TRBV6-1 and TRBJ1-2; D gene ambiguous. The CDR3 loop spans 14 amino acids. Germline V CDR1 and CDR2: MNHNS, SASEGT. Trimming stripped 7 bases from V and 7 bases from J, with 19 bases between. The CDR3, as DNA: TGTGCCAGCAAGACGACCGATCCTGGCTCTGGCTACACCTTC. This gives the protein CASKTTDPGSGYTF.

This chain links TRBV10-3 with TRBJ2-1; either TRBD1 or TRBD2 may supply D (6 bases each). Germline V lookup: CDR1 ENHRY, CDR2 SYGVKD. V shed 6 bases and J shed 0 bases, with 12 bases lying between them. This CDR3 is 15 amino acids long. The DNA of the CDR3 is TGTGCCATCAGCCAAGGGGGGAGCTCCTACAATGAGCAGTTCTTC. Translating gives CAISQGGSSYNEQFF.